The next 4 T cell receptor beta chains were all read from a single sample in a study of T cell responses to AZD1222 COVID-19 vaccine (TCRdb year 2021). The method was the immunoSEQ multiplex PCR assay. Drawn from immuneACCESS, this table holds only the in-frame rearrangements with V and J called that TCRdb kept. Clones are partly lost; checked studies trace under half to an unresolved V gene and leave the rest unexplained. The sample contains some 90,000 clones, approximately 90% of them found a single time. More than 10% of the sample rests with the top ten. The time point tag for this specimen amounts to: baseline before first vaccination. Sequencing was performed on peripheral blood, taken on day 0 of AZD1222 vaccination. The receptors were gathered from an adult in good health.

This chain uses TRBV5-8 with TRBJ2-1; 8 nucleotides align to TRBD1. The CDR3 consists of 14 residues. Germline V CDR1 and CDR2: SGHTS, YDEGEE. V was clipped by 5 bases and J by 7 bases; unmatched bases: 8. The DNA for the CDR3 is TGTGCCAGCAGTTCTGGACAGGGCTGGAATGAGCAGTTCTTC. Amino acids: CASSSGQGWNEQFF.

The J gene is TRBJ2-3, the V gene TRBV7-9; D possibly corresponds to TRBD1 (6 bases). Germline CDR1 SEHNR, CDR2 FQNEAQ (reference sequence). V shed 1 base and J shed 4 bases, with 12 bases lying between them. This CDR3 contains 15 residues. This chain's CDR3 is CASSLGAGVPDTQYF. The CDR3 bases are TGTGCCAGCAGCTTAGGGGCAGGGGTCCCAGATACGCAGTATTTT. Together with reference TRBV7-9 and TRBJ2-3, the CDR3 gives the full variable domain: DTGVSQNPRHKITKRGQNVTFRCDPISEHNRLYWYRQTLGQGPEFLTYFQNEAQLEKSRLLSDRFSAERPKGSFSTLEIQRTEQGDSAMYLCASSLGAGVPDTQYFGPGTRLTVL.

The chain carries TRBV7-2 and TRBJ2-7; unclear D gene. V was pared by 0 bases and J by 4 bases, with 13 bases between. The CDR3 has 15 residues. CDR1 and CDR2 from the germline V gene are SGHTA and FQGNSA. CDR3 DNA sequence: TGTGCCAGCAGCTTAGCTCGGATCGGCCAGTACGAGCAGTACTTC. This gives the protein CASSLARIGQYEQYF.

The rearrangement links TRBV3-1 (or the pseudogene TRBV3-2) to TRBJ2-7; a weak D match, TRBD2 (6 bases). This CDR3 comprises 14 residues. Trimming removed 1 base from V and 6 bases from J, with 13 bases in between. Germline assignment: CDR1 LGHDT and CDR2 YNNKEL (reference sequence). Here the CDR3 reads CASSQGPDSGEQYF. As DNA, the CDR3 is TGTGCCAGCAGCCAAGGACCGGATAGCGGCGAGCAGTACTTC.